These T cell receptor beta chains were read from a single sample in a study of shared clonotypes between healthy human individuals. TCRdb keeps only in-frame clones here, not all; method: immunoSEQ multiplex PCR. The table has fewer than 700,000 clones, approximately 95% seen once. The sequenced material came from naive CD8+ T cells sorted from blood. These receptor sequences come from a woman aged 30 to 39 in good health. The CDR3 runs from the conserved cysteine through the conserved F or W. Each record gives: V gene, clone size, CDR3 length, D gene, J gene, CDR3 DNA, CDR3 protein. A D gene is named only where the DNA matches it firmly. The size of a clone is reported for some rows only, either as once, few or many, or as a class for expanded clones.

>TRBV20-1|few|11|-|TRBJ1-1
TGCAGTGCTAGAGCGACCCCGGGGGCTTTCTTT
CSARATPGAFF
>TRBV4-1|-|15|-|TRBJ2-6
TGCGCCAGCAGCCAACAGGGTTCTGGGGCCAACGTCCTGACTTTC
CASSQQGSGANVLTF
>TRBV7-9|few|11|-|TRBJ1-4
TGTGCCAGCAGCTTAGATGAAAAACTGTTTTTT
CASSLDEKLFF
>TRBV27|-|14|-|TRBJ1-5
TGTGCCAGCAGTTTAGCAGGGAACAATCAGCCCCAGCATTTT
CASSLAGNNQPQHF
>TRBV5-1|-|14|-|TRBJ2-7
TGCGCCAGCAGCTCCGGCCGAAGGGCCTACGAGCAGTACTTC
CASSSGRRAYEQYF
>TRBV7-2|-|12|-|TRBJ2-1
TGTGCCAGCAGCTTAGCGGCCAATGAGCAGTTCTTC
CASSLAANEQFF
>TRBV27|-|15|-|TRBJ2-2
TGTGCCAGCAGTTTCGCCGGGGCAAACACCGGGGAGCTGTTTTTT
CASSFAGANTGELFF
>TRBV29-1|-|13|TRBD1|TRBJ1-1
TGCAGCGTTTTAGAGGGGGCGAAGACTGAAGCTTTCTTT
CSVLEGAKTEAFF
>TRBV19|-|15|TRBD2|TRBJ2-1
TGTGCCAGTAGTATCTTACTAGCGGGAGGACATGAGCAGTTCTTC
CASSILLAGGHEQFF
>TRBV6-5|-|14|TRBD2|TRBJ2-7
TGTGCCAGCAGGACTAGCGGGTACTCCTACGAGCAGTACTTC
CASRTSGYSYEQYF
>TRBV11-2|once|13|-|TRBJ2-7
TGTGCCAGCAGCTCCGACGAGTCCTACGAGCAGTACTTC
CASSSDESYEQYF
>TRBV28|-|19|-|TRBJ2-6
TGTGCCAGCTTAGGTCGTAAGGGCACCTCCTTCTCAGGGGCCAACGTCCTGACTTTC
CASLGRKGTSFSGANVLTF
>TRBV5-1|-|14|-|TRBJ1-2
TGCGCCAGCAGCACCCGCGGGGCTAACTATGGCTACACCTTC
CASSTRGANYGYTF
>TRBV28|-|15|TRBD1|TRBJ1-2
TGTGCCAGCAGTCCGGGGACAGGGGGGCTAGGGGGCTACACCTTC
CASSPGTGGLGGYTF
>TRBV21-1|-|15|-|TRBJ1-5
TGTGCCAGCAGCAAAGGTCCGGCGCCGGACCAGCCCCAGCATTTT
CASSKGPAPDQPQHF
>TRBV6-5|-|11|-|TRBJ1-2
TGTGCCAGCAGTTACTCCCTGAGCTACACCTTC
CASSYSLSYTF
>TRBV30|-|13|-|TRBJ1-2
TGTGCCTGGAGTGTGGACAGTTTCTATGGCTACACCTTC
CAWSVDSFYGYTF
>TRBV7-7|-|15|TRBD1|TRBJ2-7
TGTGCCAGCAGCCGTGGGACAGGGGGTAACTACGAGCAGTACTTC
CASSRGTGGNYEQYF
>TRBV29-1|-|14|TRBD1|TRBJ2-7
TGCAGCGTTGAAGAGGGGACAGGTCCTGTCGAGCAGTACTTC
CSVEEGTGPVEQYF
>TRBV6-5|-|15|-|TRBJ1-4
TGTGCCAGCAGTTATGACCAGGGAGCTAATGAAAAACTGTTTTTT
CASSYDQGANEKLFF
>TRBV9|-|16|-|TRBJ1-1
TGTGCCAGCAGCGTAGTAGGTGAAGAGGGGAACCCTGAAGCTTTCTTT
CASSVVGEEGNPEAFF
>TRBV30|-|13|-|TRBJ2-7
TGTGCCTGGAGGTCACTGGCGTCCTACGAGCAGTACTTC
CAWRSLASYEQYF
>TRBV30|-|13|-|TRBJ1-1
TGTGCCTGGAGTATCACAGGACGCACTGAAGCTTTCTTT
CAWSITGRTEAFF
>TRBV19|-|15|TRBD2|TRBJ2-7
TGTGCCAGTAGTGGCACTAGCGGCTACTCCTACGAGCAGTACTTC
CASSGTSGYSYEQYF
>TRBV15|-|19|-|TRBJ2-3
TGTGCCACCAGCAGAGCGGGGACCTCTAGCTGGGAGTTCTCAGATACGCAGTATTTT
CATSRAGTSSWEFSDTQYF
>TRBV5-6|-|13|-|TRBJ2-2
TGTGCCAGCAGCTTACAATTCGCCGGGGAGCTGTTTTTT
CASSLQFAGELFF
>TRBV9|once|16|TRBD2|TRBJ2-3
TGTGCCAGCAGCGTCCCTTATAGCGGGAGCACAGATACGCAGTATTTT
CASSVPYSGSTDTQYF
>TRBV9|-|16|TRBD2|TRBJ2-5
TGTGCCAGCAGCTCCCTAGCGGGAGGGCCTCTAGAGACCCAGTACTTC
CASSSLAGGPLETQYF
>TRBV9|-|13|-|TRBJ1-2
TGTGCCAGCAGTGGAGGGTTTGTCTATGGCTACACCTTC
CASSGGFVYGYTF
>TRBV15|-|18|-|TRBJ2-1
TGTGCCACCAGCAGAACCTCAACGGGTGGGATCTCCTACAATGAGCAGTTCTTC
CATSRTSTGGISYNEQFF
>TRBV6-6|-|14|TRBD1|TRBJ2-1
TGTGCCAGCAGCTGGGACAGGGGAGGCAATGAGCAGTTCTTC
CASSWDRGGNEQFF
>TRBV6-5|-|12|TRBD1|TRBJ2-4
TGTGCCAGCGGACAGGGTTATGACATTCAGTACTTC
CASGQGYDIQYF
>TRBV4-1|once|14|-|TRBJ2-7
TGCGCCAGCAGCCAAGGGGAAACAACCTACGAGCAGTACTTC
CASSQGETTYEQYF
>TRBV6-1|-|12|-|TRBJ2-7
TGTGCCAGCAGTGAAGGGGGCTACGAGCAGTACTTC
CASSEGGYEQYF
>TRBV28|-|14|TRBD2|TRBJ2-7
TGTGCCAGCAGAACCGGGACTAGCGACTACGAGCAGTACTTC
CASRTGTSDYEQYF
>TRBV15|-|16|-|TRBJ2-3
TGTGCCACCACAGGCCCAAATCCTCCAAGCACAGATACGCAGTATTTT
CATTGPNPPSTDTQYF
>TRBV9|-|13|-|TRBJ2-4
TGTGCCAGCAGCGCCCGGGGGGCGCACCCTCAGTACTTC
CASSARGAHPQYF
>TRBV11-2|-|19|-|TRBJ2-7
TGTGCCAGCAGTTCTCGGGTGATGGTACGTCCCTGTAAAACCTACGAGCAGTACTTC
CASSSRVMVRPCKTYEQYF
>TRBV13|-|16|TRBD2|TRBJ2-7
TGTGCCAGCAGCGAGGGACTAGCGGGGCCAATCTACGAGCAGTACTTC
CASSEGLAGPIYEQYF
>TRBV15|-|15|-|TRBJ2-7
TGTGCCACCAGCAGAGATCGGCGGGACTTCTACGAGCAGTACTTC
CATSRDRRDFYEQYF
>TRBV13|-|15|-|TRBJ1-2
TGTGCCAGCAGCTTAGGACAGCAGGGAGTTCATGGCTACACCTTC
CASSLGQQGVHGYTF
>TRBV7-9|-|14|-|TRBJ2-1
TGTGCCAGCAGCCCCACCCCAGGGTACAATGAGCAGTTCTTC
CASSPTPGYNEQFF
>TRBV11-2|-|15|TRBD1|TRBJ2-7
TGTGCCAGCAGACCTGCGAGGGGGCTAGGCTACGAGCAGTACTTC
CASRPARGLGYEQYF
>TRBV27|-|14|-|TRBJ1-4
TGTGCCAGCAGTGAACAGGGTTTGAGTGAAAAACTGTTTTTT
CASSEQGLSEKLFF
>TRBV2|-|15|-|TRBJ1-5
TGTGCCAGCAGTGTGATGGGTAGGGGCAATCAGCCCCAGCATTTT
CASSVMGRGNQPQHF
>TRBV28|-|15|TRBD1|TRBJ2-2
TGTGCCAGCAGACTGGACAGGGGGAACACCGGGGAGCTGTTTTTT
CASRLDRGNTGELFF
>TRBV5-6|-|13|-|TRBJ2-7
TGTGCCAGCAGCCAACGAGGGGACTACGAGCAGTACTTC
CASSQRGDYEQYF
>TRBV6-1|-|11|-|TRBJ2-1
TGTGCCAGCAGCACCTACAATGAGCAGTTCTTC
CASSTYNEQFF
>TRBV25-1|-|16|TRBD1|TRBJ1-1
TGTGCCAGCAGTGAGCATCCAGGGGGCATGAACACTGAAGCTTTCTTT
CASSEHPGGMNTEAFF
>TRBV28|-|13|TRBD2|TRBJ2-1
TGTGCCAGCAGTTTCAGGACTAGGGATGAGCAGTTCTTC
CASSFRTRDEQFF